This T cell receptor beta chain was documented in a study of STAT5B mutations in CD4+ large granular lymphocyte leukemia. From germline, CDR1 is SGHDT and CDR2 YYEEEE. The CDR3 length is 14 residues. V was cut by 2 bases and J by 3 bases, with 11 bases left in between. Sequencing used immunoSEQ multiplex PCR; TCRdb keeps in-frame clones, though not all of them. Among 25,000 to 35,000 clones listed, roughly four fifths were seen once. The rearrangement links TRBV5-6 to TRBJ1-1; D is perhaps TRBD1 (5 bases). Sequenced material: CD4+ T cells from blood buffy coats. This receptor was identified in a human donor in good health. This CDR3 reads CASSFGGSDTEAFF. CDR3 DNA: TGTGCCAGCAGCTTCGGGGGGTCGGACACTGAAGCTTTCTTT. Full variable domain (outside the CDR3, taken from reference TRBV5-6 and TRBJ1-1): DAGVTQSPTHLIKTRGQQVTLRCSPKSGHDTVSWYQQALGQGPQFIFQYYEEEERQRGNFPDRFSGHQFPNYSSELNVNALLLGDSALYLCASSFGGSDTEAFFGQGTRLTVV.